These 5 T cell receptor beta chains were all obtained from the same sample, sequenced in a study of blood T cells in healthy people across ages (dated by TCRdb to about 2015). The method was 5' RACE. TCRdb names Illumina HiSeq 2500 as the instrument used. A second 7 to 11 cycle PCR used a sample-barcoded 5' primer and a J-beta primer mix. TCRdb reprocessing: public reads trimmed at Q25 with fastp, clones called with MiXCR, in-frame beta chains kept. All rows with the same CDR3 protein become a single entry with the most common DNA and genes. The sample includes 850,000 to 1,100,000 distinct CDR3 sequences, with 30% to 40% observed a single time. The ten largest clones add up to under 15% of the sample. Sequencing used blood. These receptors were obtained from a man younger than 30 in good health.

The chain couples TRBV11-2 to TRBJ1-4; a weak D match, TRBD1 (6 bases). CDR3 length: 14 amino acids. Germline V gene lookup returns CDR1 SGHAT and CDR2 FQNNGV. Deletions cut 4 bases from V and 3 bases from J, with 9 bases between. The CDR3 sequence: CASSSRQANEKLFF. The CDR3 DNA sequence: TGTGCCAGCAGCTCTCGACAGGCTAATGAAAAACTGTTTTTT.

This sequence joins TRBV3-1 and TRBJ1-5, with D uncertain. Trimming left V 4 bases short and J 4 bases short, with 8 bases between. This CDR3 is 13 amino acids long. CDR1 is LGHDT and CDR2 is YNNKEL in the germline V gene (reference sequence). The chain's CDR3 is CASSRKENQPQHF. CDR3 sequence (DNA): TGTGCCAGCAGCCGAAAAGAAAATCAGCCCCAGCATTTT.

The chain links TRBV28 to TRBJ1-6; tentatively, D is TRBD1 (6 bases). CDR1 and CDR2 (germline): MDHEN, SYDVKM. Trimming removed 5 bases at V and 4 bases at J, with 27 bases between. CDR3 length: 20 residues. The CDR3 reads CASSPFRRDTPPTYNSPLHF. The CDR3 region has the DNA TGTGCCAGCAGTCCATTCCGGCGGGACACTCCCCCAACTTATAATTCACCCCTCCACTTT.

The chain employs TRBV5-1 and TRBJ1-2, with a possible D match to TRBD1 (6 bases). V lost 4 bases and J 1 base, leaving 17 bases between the germline ends. CDR1 and CDR2 from the germline V gene are SGHRS and YFSETQ. The CDR3 is made up of 16 amino acids. The CDR3, as DNA: TGCGCCAGCAGCCCACAGGGAGGGGTAAATAACTATGGCTACACCTTC. Its protein is CASSPQGGVNNYGYTF.

A note on this clonotype: Possible read error: a much larger clone is one base away. J is TRBJ2-1 and V is TRBV12-3 or TRBV12-4; D uncertain. The CDR3 extends over 12 amino acids. V was pared by 4 bases and J by 4 bases, with 5 bases between. CDR3 sequence reads: CASSYEYNEQFF. CDR3 coding DNA: TGTGCCAGCAGTTACGAGTACAATGAGCAGTTCTTC.